What follows are 9 T cell receptor beta chains derived from one specimen sequenced in a study of T cell clonotyping in hematopoietic cell transplantation. The data were produced by immunoSEQ multiplex PCR, yet TCRdb's version contains in-frame clones alone and is incomplete. The sample includes almost 5,000 clones, roughly 92% of them seen just once. The starting material was PBMCs, obtained 180 days after allogeneic stem cell transplant. Receptor source: a male patient aged 55 to 70 who had an allogeneic stem cell transplant from a related donor, so the T cells may come from the graft donor. Some clones in this sample may be carry-over from other donors' samples.

The chain has TRBV11-2 and TRBJ2-5; a weak D match, TRBD2 (6 bases). Germline loops: CDR1 SGHAT, CDR2 FQNNGV. V lost 1 base and J lost 3, with 15 bases in between. This CDR3 is 16 amino acids long. The CDR3 DNA follows: TGTGCCAGCAGCTTAGTGGCCCGGGACTTAAAAGAGACCCAGTACTTC. Translated, it gives CASSLVARDLKETQYF.

The chain links TRBV28 to TRBJ1-3, with D hard to call. Trimming took off 0 bases at V and 8 bases at J, with 8 bases between the two ends. In germline, CDR1 is MDHEN, CDR2 SYDVKM. CDR3 length: 13 residues. The CDR3 sequence is CASSLWAGDTIYF. The CDR3 coding sequence is TGTGCCAGCAGTTTATGGGCTGGGGACACCATATATTTT. The whole variable domain, filled in from reference TRBV28 and TRBJ1-3, reads DVKVTQSSRYLVKRTGEKVFLECVQDMDHENMFWYRQDPGLGLRLIYFSYDVKMKEKGDIPEGYSVSREKKERFSLILESASTNQTSMYLCASSLWAGDTIYFGEGSWLTVV.

This clone appeared once. The V call is TRBV6-5, the J call TRBJ1-6, with D possibly being TRBD1 (5 bases). The CDR3 has 12 amino acids. The ends were cut back, 5 bases at V and 10 bases at J, with 9 bases in the middle. Germline V lookup: CDR1 MNHEY, CDR2 SVGAGI. This CDR3 is CASSKGESPLHF. For the CDR3, the DNA is TGTGCCAGCAGTAAAGGGGAATCACCCCTCCACTTT.

The count of this clone is one. The rearrangement links TRBV11-3 to TRBJ2-7; TRBD2 matches at 14 bases. This CDR3 is built from 16 residues. Germline-derived CDR1 and CDR2 are SGHNT and YENEEA. The J segment lost 3 bases and the V segment lost 1 base, leaving 2 bases of the junction unmatched. DNA for the CDR3: TGTGCCAGCAGCTTAGGAGGGACTAGCGGGGGCTACGAGCAGTACTTC. It yields the protein CASSLGGTSGGYEQYF. The complete variable domain, with remaining parts taken from reference TRBV11-3 and TRBJ2-7, reads EAGVVQSPRYKIIEKKQPVAFWCNPISGHNTLYWYLQNLGQGPELLIRYENEEAVDDSQLPKDRFSAERLKGVDSTLKIQPAELGDSAVYLCASSLGGTSGGYEQYFGPGTRLTVT.

The chain links TRBV7-3 to TRBJ1-1; TRBD1 aligns across 8 bases. V dropped 6 bases and J dropped 11; count of bases not matched to a gene: 11. The germline V gene encodes CDR1 SGHTA and CDR2 FQGTGA. The CDR3 is 13 residues long. In DNA form, the CDR3 reads TGTGCCAGCAGTTTGGACAGGGAAGGTTTGGCTTTCTTT. Its protein is CASSLDREGLAFF.

The rearrangement uses TRBV30 and TRBJ2-1; D is undetermined. Germline V CDR1 and CDR2: GTSNPN, SVGIG (reference sequence). V lost 0 bases to trimming and J lost 4 bases, with 4 bases between them. The CDR3 has 12 amino acids. The CDR3 reads CAWSVPYNEQFF. The CDR3 DNA follows: TGTGCCTGGAGTGTACCGTACAATGAGCAGTTCTTC.

This rearrangement joins TRBV7-9 to TRBJ2-7, with a possible D match to TRBD1 (5 bases). CDR1 and CDR2 (germline): SEHNR, FQNEAQ (reference sequence). The CDR3 consists of 12 residues. V was shortened by 3 bases and J by 4 bases, with 7 bases between the two germline ends. CDR3 nucleotide sequence: TGTGCCAGCAGCTTGACAGATTACGAGCAGTACTTC. Translating it yields CASSLTDYEQYF.

The rearrangement joins TRBV7-2 to TRBJ1-4; unclear D gene. This CDR3 has 16 amino acids. Germline CDR1 and CDR2: SGHTA and FQGNSA. V lost 5 bases, J lost 0 bases, and 13 bases lay in between. Here the CDR3 DNA reads TGTGCCAGCAGCGTGGACCGTAGTGCAACTAATGAAAAACTGTTTTTT. It translates to CASSVDRSATNEKLFF.

This chain uses TRBV5-1 with TRBJ2-7, with D tentatively TRBD1 or TRBD2 (6 bases each). The germline V gene has CDR1 SGHRS and CDR2 YFSETQ. Trimming took off 7 bases at V and 6 bases at J, with 14 bases between the two ends. CDR3 size: 12 residues. The CDR3: CASSGGGIEQYF. The CDR3 DNA sequence: TGCGCCAGCTCCGGAGGGGGTATCGAGCAGTACTTC.